This T cell receptor (beta chain) was retrieved from a study of blood T cell repertoires in COVID-19. About the study: Specimens from acute and convalescent COVID-19 originated in the United States, Italy and Spain. The cDNA or gDNA used as material had been derived from T cells, B-cell-depleted T cells, or PBMCs.

Per the authors' pipeline: Amplification of reference gene primers provided the estimated nucleated cell counts. Method: immunoSEQ multiplex PCR; TCRdb's copy keeps in-frame clones and lacks some. The DNA gave D and trimming, while V, J and clone size come from that table. The sample lists 180,000 or so clones, roughly 90% occurring once. Sequencing input: peripheral blood. This clonotype originated in a man aged 45-65 years with acute or convalescent COVID-19.

The CDR3 DNA is TGTGCCAGCAGCTCGGGAACGGAGGGCAATCAGCCCCAGCATTTT. It is translated as CASSSGTEGNQPQHF. V is TRBV11-2 and J is TRBJ1-5; D unresolved. Germline V gene data show CDR1 as SGHAT and CDR2 as FQNNGV. Trimming removed 4 bases at V and 2 bases at J, with 12 bases between. This CDR3 is built from 15 residues.